These 5 T cell receptor beta chains came from one sample sequenced in a study of cytomegalovirus exposure and HLA in healthy donors. Amplification used 60 Vbeta primers and 13 Jbeta primers. Repertoires were generated with immunoSEQ multiplex PCR, while TCRdb's copy carries only in-frame clones and drops some. The repertoire holds approximately 150,000 clones, with 70% to 80% as singletons. Input material: PBMCs. The receptors shown here come from a woman aged 40-49 years in good health and CMV-seronegative.

The CDR3 loop reads CASSLVKGVDTEAFF. In DNA, the CDR3 is TGCGCCAGCAGCTTGGTCAAGGGGGTGGACACTGAAGCTTTCTTT. V and J are TRBV5-1 and TRBJ1-1; TRBD1 is a possible D gene (6 bases). Germline loops: CDR1 SGHRS, CDR2 YFSETQ. CDR3 length: 15 residues. The V end was cut by 0 bases, the J end by 3 bases, with 12 bases between.

The rearrangement links TRBV28 to TRBJ2-7; 7 positions match TRBD1. Trimming at V came to 3 bases and at J to 4 bases, leaving 3 bases not matched to a gene. The CDR3 spans 13 residues. Germline V CDR1 and CDR2: MDHEN, SYDVKM. CDR3 protein: CASSFGQEYEQYF. The CDR3 DNA sequence: TGTGCCAGCAGTTTCGGACAGGAATACGAGCAGTACTTC.

This clone was detected a few times. This chain uses TRBV7-8 with TRBJ2-2; 7 nucleotides match TRBD2. The CDR3 covers 15 residues. CDR1 is SGHVS and CDR2 is FQNEAQ in the germline V gene. The V gene end was trimmed by 6 bases and the J gene end by 4 bases; junction bases not matched to a gene: 8. CDR3: CASSPASGGTGELFF. CDR3 nucleotide sequence: TGTGCCAGCAGTCCGGCGTCGGGGGGCACCGGGGAGCTGTTTTTT.

The chain joins TRBV7-9 to TRBJ2-7, with TRBD2 as a possible D gene (6 bases). V was clipped by 1 base and J by 5 bases, with 15 bases between them. The CDR3 consists of 15 residues. The germline V gene encodes CDR1 SEHNR and CDR2 FQNEAQ (reference sequence). The CDR3 is CASSLGSAGGDEQYF. CDR3 DNA: TGTGCCAGCAGCTTAGGATCAGCGGGCGGAGACGAGCAGTACTTC.

This clone was seen a few times. The V gene is TRBV5-6, the J gene TRBJ2-5, with 11 nucleotides matching TRBD2. The V and J ends lost 0 bases and 10 bases, in that order; junction bases with no gene match: 14. CDR1 is SGHDT, CDR2 YYEEEE, per germline. There are 17 residues in the CDR3. The CDR3 coding sequence is TGTGCCAGCAGCTTGGGGATAGCGGGAGGGCCAGAGGGGGACCAGTACTTC. This gives the protein CASSLGIAGGPEGDQYF.